The 8 T cell receptor beta chains below were found in one sample sequenced in a study of blood T cell repertoires in COVID-19. Libraries were prepared by immunoSEQ multiplex PCR; TCRdb keeps only in-frame clonotypes and omits some of them. Of 260,000 or so clones detected, roughly 80% appear once; the ten largest clones hold 7.5%. Sequencing input: peripheral blood. Receptors were obtained from a woman older than 75 with COVID-19, enrolled during active disease.

The chain uses TRBV29-1 and TRBJ1-1; 7 bases match TRBD1. Unmatched junction bases numbered 3, after V lost 4 bases and J lost 1 base. The CDR3 totals 13 residues. Germline loops: CDR1 SQVTM, CDR2 ANQGSEA. CDR3 nucleotide sequence: TGCAGCGTTGGGAGGGACAGGAACACTGAAGCTTTCTTT. This sequence encodes CSVGRDRNTEAFF. The full variable domain, its missing parts supplied by reference TRBV29-1 and TRBJ1-1, is SAVISQKPSRDICQRGTSLTIQCQVDSQVTMMFWYRQQPGQSLTLIATANQGSEATYESGFVIDKFPISRPNLTFSTLTVSNMSPEDSSIYLCSVGRDRNTEAFFGQGTRLTVV.

The chain joins TRBV7-3 to TRBJ2-2; D is undetermined. The germline CDR1 and CDR2 sequences are SGHTA and FQGTGA. The germline V and J ends were trimmed by 1 base and 5 bases, with 8 bases remaining between them. This CDR3 contains 14 residues. The CDR3 reads CASSLREFTGELFF. CDR3 nucleotide sequence: TGTGCCAGCAGCTTAAGAGAATTTACCGGGGAGCTGTTTTTT.

This chain uses TRBV6-6 with TRBJ1-5; 7 bases are a match to TRBD1. CDR3 size: 15 residues. Germline V gene lookup returns CDR1 MNHNY and CDR2 SVGAGI (reference sequence). The ends lost 4 bases at V and 4 bases at J; junction bases unmatched: 7. CDR3 protein: CASSFYMGQNQPQHF. The CDR3, as DNA: TGTGCCAGCAGTTTCTATATGGGACAGAATCAGCCCCAGCATTTT.

CDR3 nucleotide sequence: TGTGCCAGCAGCTTTGAAATTGACACCCGGTGGTTCTTC. It yields the protein CASSFEIDTRWFF. The V call is TRBV7-9, the J call TRBJ2-1; D is unclear. The germline CDR1 and CDR2 sequences are SEHNR and FQNEAQ (reference sequence). Trimming pared 3 bases from V and 15 bases from J, leaving 18 bases between. The CDR3 extends over 13 amino acids.

V gene TRBV3-1 (or the pseudogene TRBV3-2) combines with J gene TRBJ1-2, with TRBD1 matching 7 bases. The V and J ends lost 1 base and 5 bases, in that order; junction bases with no gene match: 4. Germline V gene sequence: CDR1 LGHDT, CDR2 YNNKEL (reference sequence). The CDR3 has 14 residues. The CDR3 is CASSQVGGQYGYTF. The CDR3 DNA follows: TGTGCCAGCAGCCAAGTAGGGGGCCAGTATGGCTACACCTTC.

This clone was found once. The CDR3 nucleotides read TGTGCCAGCAGCTTAGGGTACCAGGGCTACACCTTC. Translation: CASSLGYQGYTF. V is TRBV11-2 and J is TRBJ1-2; D is undetermined. The CDR3 length is 12 residues. The V gene's germline CDR1 is SGHAT and CDR2 FQNNGV. Trimming took 1 base from V and 8 from J, leaving 8 bases between them.

The chain carries TRBV7-2 and TRBJ2-7; TRBD2 matches 8 bases. CDR1 SGHTA and CDR2 FQGNSA come from the germline V gene. Trimming took 8 bases from V and 4 from J; bases not matched to a gene: 10. The CDR3 contains 14 residues. CDR3 DNA sequence: TGTGCCAGCGGGGGAGCGGGAGTCCTGTACGAGCAGTACTTC. It encodes CASGGAGVLYEQYF.

Turning to this clone: Within the sample, other DNA sequences also encode this same CDR3. The chain recombines TRBV5-1 with TRBJ2-5, with TRBD1 identical over 7 bases. The V gene end was trimmed by 4 bases and the J gene end by 0 bases; junction bases not matched to a gene: 3. Germline V gene data show CDR1 as SGHRS and CDR2 as YFSETQ. The CDR3 has 14 amino acids. The CDR3 DNA follows: TGCGCCAGCAGCCCAGGGGGAAACCAAGAGACCCAGTACTTC. It encodes CASSPGGNQETQYF.